Below are 25 T cell receptor beta chains sequenced from a single sample in a study of OX40 agonist ivuxolimab in advanced cancers. Assay: immunoSEQ multiplex PCR; the TCRdb copy retains only in-frame clones and omits some. The sample contains about 91,000 clones, 65% to 90% of which appear only once. This sample comprised CD4+ or CD8+ T cells sorted from blood, obtained in a trial of the OX40 agonist ivuxolimab. These receptors came from an adult with an advanced solid tumor such as melanoma, head and neck, liver or kidney cancer.

The V call is TRBV6-1, the J call TRBJ2-7; 7 nucleotides agree with TRBD1. V was pared by 7 bases and J by 3 bases, with 6 bases of the junction left unmatched. The CDR3 sequence is 13 residues long. The germline V gene has CDR1 MNHNS and CDR2 SASEGT. The CDR3, as DNA: TGTGCCAGCAAGATAGGGACAGTCTACGAGCAGTACTTC. This gives the protein CASKIGTVYEQYF.

This chain links TRBV7-2 with TRBJ2-4, with 11 bases that match TRBD2. V shed 5 bases and J 7 bases; nucleotides not matched to a gene: 10. The V gene's germline CDR1 is SGHTA and CDR2 FQGNSA. The CDR3 spans 16 residues. This chain's CDR3 is CASSNLAGGSWNIQYF. DNA for the CDR3: TGTGCCAGCAGCAACCTAGCGGGAGGATCATGGAACATTCAGTACTTC.

The chain joins TRBV21-1 to TRBJ2-5; the table calls TRBD2, which could not be checked here. TRBV21-1 is recorded as a pseudogene. This CDR3 is built from 17 residues. The CDR3 nucleotides read TGTGCCAGCAGCAAACCGTCCCCTAGCGGAAGGGAGGAGACCCAGTACTTC. Translation gives CASSKPSPSGREETQYF.

The chain is built from TRBV6-5 and TRBJ2-5; a possible D gene is TRBD2 (6 bases). The CDR3 loop spans 15 amino acids. Trimming cost V 3 bases and J 0 bases, with 11 bases left between them. Germline loops: CDR1 MNHEY, CDR2 SVGAGI. The CDR3 region is CASSYGGANQETQYF. In nucleotides, the CDR3 is TGTGCCAGCAGTTATGGAGGGGCAAACCAAGAGACCCAGTACTTC.

The chain combines TRBV5-4 with TRBJ2-5; 9 bases match TRBD2. The ends lost 5 bases at V and 5 bases at J; junction bases unmatched: 7. The CDR3 runs 14 residues. Germline V lookup: CDR1 SGHNT, CDR2 YYREEE (reference sequence). The CDR3 reads CASSRSGSGETQYF. In DNA, the CDR3 is TGTGCCAGCAGTCGTAGCGGGAGTGGTGAGACCCAGTACTTC.

The chain carries TRBV6-1 and TRBJ2-3; D is ambiguous. Germline V lookup: CDR1 MNHNS, CDR2 SASEGT. The CDR3 loop spans 15 amino acids. Trimming removed 4 bases at V and 4 bases at J, with 15 bases between. The CDR3 DNA sequence: TGTGCCAGCAGTGTTATGGTCCTTCGCCCAGATACGCAGTATTTT. This codes for CASSVMVLRPDTQYF.

The chain employs TRBV7-9 and TRBJ1-3; possibly TRBD1 for D (6 bases). V was trimmed by 5 bases and J by 4 bases, leaving 12 bases between them. The CDR3 is made up of 14 amino acids. The germline V gene encodes CDR1 SEHNR and CDR2 FQNEAQ (reference sequence). CDR3 bases: TGTGCCAGCAGCACCGGGACACCCGGAAACACCATATATTTT. Translated: CASSTGTPGNTIYF. Looking up the rest from reference TRBV7-9 and TRBJ1-3 gives the full variable domain: DTGVSQNPRHKITKRGQNVTFRCDPISEHNRLYWYRQTLGQGPEFLTYFQNEAQLEKSRLLSDRFSAERPKGSFSTLEIQRTEQGDSAMYLCASSTGTPGNTIYFGEGSWLTVV.

This sequence joins TRBV5-1 and TRBJ2-7; D may be TRBD1 (5 bases). CDR3 length equals 14 residues. V was cut by 1 base and J by 5 bases, with 13 bases left in between. Germline V gives CDR1 SGHRS, CDR2 YFSETQ. The CDR3 bases are TGCGCCAGCAGCTTGCCTGGGGCCAAACACGAGCAGTACTTC. Translated, it gives CASSLPGAKHEQYF. Looking up the rest from reference TRBV5-1 and TRBJ2-7 gives the full variable domain: KAGVTQTPRYLIKTRGQQVTLSCSPISGHRSVSWYQQTPGQGLQFLFEYFSETQRNKGNFPGRFSGRQFSNSRSEMNVSTLELGDSALYLCASSLPGAKHEQYFGPGTRLTVT.

The chain joins TRBV5-6 to TRBJ2-1; TRBD1 might be the D (5 bases). Germline CDR1 is SGHDT and CDR2 is YYEEEE. Trimming shortened V by 4 bases and J by 6 bases, and 11 bases separated the two germline ends. The CDR3 totals 13 residues. CDR3 amino acids: CASSTGHRNEQFF. DNA for the CDR3: TGTGCCAGCAGCACCGGACACCGCAATGAGCAGTTCTTC. Combining the CDR3 with reference TRBV5-6 and TRBJ2-1 gives the whole variable domain DAGVTQSPTHLIKTRGQQVTLRCSPKSGHDTVSWYQQALGQGPQFIFQYYEEEERQRGNFPDRFSGHQFPNYSSELNVNALLLGDSALYLCASSTGHRNEQFFGPGTRLTVL.

This clone was counted between two and nine times. The V call is TRBV4-1, the J call TRBJ2-4; a possible D gene is TRBD2 (5 bases). Trimming stripped 4 bases from V and 0 bases from J, with 10 bases between. Per the germline V gene, CDR1 is MGHRA and CDR2 is YSYEKL. This CDR3 spans 15 amino acids. Written as DNA, the CDR3 is TGCGCCAGCAGCCCTGGACTGTTAGCCAAAAACATTCAGTACTTC. Protein product: CASSPGLLAKNIQYF.

This chain uses TRBV15 with TRBJ1-1; D call uncertain. The CDR3 extends over 14 amino acids. Germline V gene sequence: CDR1 LNHNV, CDR2 YYDKDF (reference sequence). V was trimmed by 0 bases and J by 1 base, leaving 6 bases between them. CDR3 amino acids: CATSRESANTEAFF. The CDR3 DNA reads as TGTGCCACCAGCAGAGAGTCGGCGAACACTGAAGCTTTCTTT.

This clone was picked up one time. V and J are TRBV30 and TRBJ2-2; D not certain. Germline V gene lookup returns CDR1 GTSNPN and CDR2 SVGIG (reference sequence). Trimming left V 8 bases short and J 6 bases short, with 16 bases between. The CDR3 totals 13 residues. The CDR3 sequence is CAPKGIEPGELFF. The DNA of the CDR3 is TGTGCCCCTAAGGGAATTGAACCCGGGGAGCTGTTTTTT.

V gene TRBV11-3 combines with J gene TRBJ2-1, with 7 bases aligning to TRBD1. The length of the CDR3 is 15 residues. The V gene's germline CDR1 is SGHNT and CDR2 YENEEA. Trimming cost V 5 bases and J 7 bases; bases outside gene matches: 11. Written as DNA, the CDR3 is TGTGCCAGCAGCCCCACCCGACAGGGTGGGAATGAGCAGTTCTTC. It encodes CASSPTRQGGNEQFF.

The chain links TRBV10-2 to TRBJ2-7; D perhaps matches TRBD1 (6 bases). This CDR3 has 14 residues. V lost 6 bases to trimming and J lost 0 bases, with 12 bases between them. The germline gives CDR1 WSHSY, CDR2 SAAADI. Here the CDR3 reads CASREQGSSYEQYF. CDR3 sequence (DNA): TGCGCCAGCAGAGAACAGGGTAGCTCCTACGAGCAGTACTTC.

The chain joins TRBV2 to TRBJ2-6; a possible D gene is TRBD1 (6 bases). The germline V gene encodes CDR1 SNHLY and CDR2 FYNNEI. Trimming removed 5 bases at V and 2 bases at J, with 13 bases between. The CDR3 sequence is 16 residues long. CDR3 amino acids: CASSQGSPPGANVLTF. DNA for the CDR3: TGTGCCAGCAGTCAGGGGTCGCCCCCTGGGGCCAACGTCCTGACTTTC.

This chain links TRBV18 with TRBJ1-1; D is uncertain. This CDR3 is 15 amino acids long. Trimming cost V 2 bases and J 6 bases, with 16 bases left between them. Germline-derived CDR1 and CDR2 are KGHSH and LQKENI. The CDR3 DNA is TGTGCCAGCTCACCAAACACGGCGAGGGAATCTGAAGCTTTCTTT. Its protein product is CASSPNTARESEAFF.

The chain recombines TRBV19 with TRBJ1-5; the D is unclear. Germline CDR1 LNHDA, CDR2 SQIVND (reference sequence). The CDR3 extends over 15 amino acids. The V end was cut by 5 bases, the J end by 7 bases, with 18 bases between. CDR3 DNA: TGTGCCAGTAGTCCAGGACCTTCCCTGGGACAGCCCCAGCATTTT. Amino acid sequence: CASSPGPSLGQPQHF.

The chain has TRBV19 and TRBJ2-1; 15 nucleotides line up with TRBD2. CDR1 LNHDA and CDR2 SQIVND come from the germline V gene (reference sequence). V was clipped by 5 bases and J by 9 bases; unmatched bases: 14. This CDR3 region has 18 residues. This CDR3 reads CASSHNGLAGGPMGEQFF. In DNA, the CDR3 is TGTGCCAGTAGTCATAATGGACTAGCGGGAGGGCCTATGGGTGAGCAGTTCTTC.

This clone was seen a few times. The J gene is TRBJ1-5, the V gene TRBV30, with 8 nucleotides matching TRBD1. The germline CDR1 and CDR2 sequences are GTSNPN and SVGIG (reference sequence). The length of the CDR3 is 13 residues. V shed 5 bases, J shed 4 bases, and the junction held 4 bases outside the gene matches. DNA of the CDR3: TGTGCCTGGGCGACAGGGGCAAATCAGCCCCAGCATTTT. As protein: CAWATGANQPQHF.

The genes are TRBV18 and TRBJ2-1; D might be TRBD2 (5 bases). There are 16 residues in the CDR3. CDR1 is KGHSH, CDR2 LQKENI, per germline. V was trimmed by 4 bases and J by 5 bases, leaving 18 bases between them. CDR3 coding DNA: TGTGCCAGCTCACGACGGACTGGCGAGGTAAACAATGAGCAGTTCTTC. This sequence encodes CASSRRTGEVNNEQFF.

V and J are TRBV5-1 and TRBJ2-5, with 7 nucleotides matching TRBD2. Losses at the gene ends were 0 bases for V and 2 bases for J; bases not matched to a gene: 4. This CDR3 has 15 residues. Germline V CDR1 and CDR2: SGHRS, YFSETQ. This CDR3 reads CASSLGLAVQETQYF. The CDR3, as DNA: TGCGCCAGCAGCTTGGGCCTAGCGGTACAAGAGACCCAGTACTTC.

The V gene is TRBV27, the J gene TRBJ2-2, with a possible D match to TRBD2 (5 bases). The CDR3 is 14 amino acids. Germline-derived CDR1 and CDR2 are MNHEY and SMNVEV (reference sequence). V gave up 7 bases and J gave up 0 bases, with 9 bases separating them. The CDR3 loop is CASMAGANTGELFF. For the CDR3, the DNA is TGTGCCAGCATGGCGGGCGCGAACACCGGGGAGCTGTTTTTT.

The J gene is TRBJ2-1, the V gene TRBV21-1. TRBV21-1 is a pseudogene locus. The CDR3 is made up of 14 amino acids. CDR3 DNA sequence: TGTGCCAGGTTTTGGGACCTAATATCCAATGAGCAGTTCTTC. Translated, it gives CARFWDLISNEQFF.

This rearrangement joins TRBV7-3 to TRBJ2-3; D is possibly TRBD1 or TRBD2 (6 bases each). Trimming took 0 bases from V and 2 from J, leaving 15 bases between them. CDR1 is SGHTA and CDR2 is FQGTGA in the germline V gene. This CDR3 has 17 amino acids. CDR3 sequence: CASSLTKGGGLTDTQYF. The CDR3 coding sequence is TGTGCCAGCAGCTTAACCAAGGGGGGCGGTCTCACAGATACGCAGTATTTT.

The chain employs TRBV2 and TRBJ1-3; no definite D call. V was trimmed by 1 base and J by 0 bases, leaving 1 base between them. The V gene's germline CDR1 is SNHLY and CDR2 FYNNEI. The CDR3 loop spans 13 amino acids. CDR3 sequence (DNA): TGTGCCAGCAGTGAAGACTCTGGAAACACCATATATTTT. Amino acid sequence: CASSEDSGNTIYF.